These 22 T cell receptor beta chains share one sample of origin, sequenced in a study of response to subunit inactivated influenza vaccine. TCRdb used MiXCR to reprocess the RT-PCR reads, holding one entry per CDR3 protein. The sample gives about 780,000 distinct CDR3 sequences, about 18% of which show up once; approximately 10% is in the top ten. The sample in question was PBMCs from blood, obtained more than 4 days after vaccination. The source of these receptors is a man aged 45 to 65 who received an inactivated influenza vaccine.

The gene calls are TRBV5-5 and TRBJ2-1, with a weak D call TRBD1 (5 bases). Deletions cut 1 base from V and 6 bases from J, with 14 bases between. This CDR3 comprises 15 residues. CDR1 and CDR2 (germline): SGHKS, YYEKEE (reference sequence). The DNA of the CDR3 is TGTGCCAGCAGCTTGTTCCAGGGCCTCGGCAATGAGCAGTTCTTC. This gives the protein CASSLFQGLGNEQFF.

This clonotype was recorded at least ten times. The chain links TRBV3-1 to TRBJ2-1; no clear D gene. CDR3 length: 12 residues. Germline CDR1 and CDR2: LGHDT and YNNKEL (reference sequence). V shed 1 base and J shed 12 bases, with 10 bases lying between them. The CDR3 sequence: CASSQANMGQFF. As DNA, the CDR3 is TGTGCCAGCAGCCAAGCAAACATGGGGCAGTTCTTC.

This clonotype was picked up many times. The J gene is TRBJ2-7, the V gene TRBV7-9; 7 bases line up with TRBD1. V shed 5 bases, J shed 2 bases, and the junction held 3 bases outside the gene matches. Germline CDR1 and CDR2: SEHNR and FQNEAQ (reference sequence). The CDR3 spans 13 residues. This CDR3 reads CASSPQGTYEQYF. CDR3 sequence (DNA): TGTGCCAGCAGCCCACAGGGGACCTACGAGCAGTACTTC.

This clonotype was seen more than once but under ten times. V is TRBV3-1 and J is TRBJ2-1; D remains ambiguous. V lost 0 bases, J lost 4 bases, and 16 bases lay in between. The germline V gene encodes CDR1 LGHDT and CDR2 YNNKEL (reference sequence). CDR3 length: 17 amino acids. CDR3 DNA: TGTGCCAGCAGCCAAGACTCGAACTCCCTGCTTTACAATGAGCAGTTCTTC. Encoded protein: CASSQDSNSLLYNEQFF.

This clonotype was detected a few times. The V and J genes are TRBV6-1 and TRBJ2-5; TRBD1 agrees at 7 bases. The CDR3 consists of 16 residues. Germline trimming cut 6 bases from V and 1 base from J; bases unmatched to any gene: 11. Germline V lookup: CDR1 MNHNS, CDR2 SASEGT. The CDR3 sequence is CASSPRDSAVQETQYF. In DNA form, the CDR3 reads TGTGCCAGCAGCCCCCGGGACAGTGCGGTCCAAGAGACCCAGTACTTC.

This sequence joins TRBV2 and TRBJ1-3; TRBD1 agrees at 7 bases. The CDR3 contains 15 residues. J gave up 2 bases and V 6 bases, and 7 bases lay outside the gene matches. Germline CDR1 and CDR2: SNHLY and FYNNEI. The CDR3 here is CASRRDSSPGNTIYF. CDR3 nucleotides: TGTGCCAGCAGAAGGGACAGCAGTCCTGGAAACACCATATATTTT.

This clonotype was counted only a few times. A read error may account for a junction end that differs from germline. This chain connects TRBV5-1 to TRBJ1-6; TRBD1 matches at 7 bases. Germline values: CDR1 SGHRS, CDR2 YFSETQ. The CDR3 totals 14 residues. The CDR3 loop reads CASSEGQTNSPLHF. The CDR3 DNA follows: TGCGCCAGCAGCGAGGGACAGACTAATTCGCCCCTCCACTTT.

V and J are TRBV5-1 and TRBJ2-4; D gene unclear. CDR3 length: 13 residues. The germline V gene has CDR1 SGHRS and CDR2 YFSETQ. Trimming took 0 bases from V and 8 from J, leaving 9 bases between them. The CDR3 DNA follows: TGCGCCAGCAGCTTGGGGGCTGGGGACATTCAGTACTTC. This sequence encodes CASSLGAGDIQYF.

The V call is TRBV2, the J call TRBJ2-5; 7 bases align to TRBD2. V lost 3 bases, J lost 5 bases, and 6 bases stayed unmatched. The CDR3 extends over 14 amino acids. Germline values: CDR1 SNHLY, CDR2 FYNNEI. This chain's CDR3 is CASSDGRGAETQYF. The CDR3 DNA follows: TGTGCCAGCAGTGATGGGAGGGGCGCGGAGACCCAGTACTTC.

The genes are TRBV28 and TRBJ2-3; D unresolved. V lost 10 bases and J 2 bases, leaving 4 bases between the germline ends. The CDR3 is 10 residues long. Looked up from germline, CDR1 is MDHEN and CDR2 is SYDVKM. This CDR3 reads CATNTDTQYF. DNA for the CDR3: TGTGCCACCAACACAGATACGCAGTATTTT.

This clonotype was picked up a small number of times. The chain employs TRBV7-3 and TRBJ1-1, with a weak D call TRBD1 (5 bases). CDR1 SGHTA and CDR2 FQGTGA come from the germline V gene. The CDR3 contains 13 residues. Between the trimmed V and J ends, which lost 3 bases and 5 bases, there was a span of 10 bases. This chain's CDR3 is CASSFHGGTEAFF. In DNA, the CDR3 is TGTGCCAGCAGCTTCCACGGGGGGACTGAAGCTTTCTTT.

This clonotype was seen repeatedly, ten times or more. V is TRBV20-1 and J is TRBJ2-3, with D possibly TRBD1 on 6 matching bases. Trimming shortened V by 1 base and J by 4 bases, and 12 bases separated the two germline ends. CDR1 and CDR2 (germline): DFQATT, SNEGSKA (reference sequence). There are 14 residues in the CDR3. The CDR3 loop is CSARARGRSDTQYF. The CDR3, as DNA: TGCAGTGCTAGAGCCAGGGGTAGATCAGATACGCAGTATTTT.

The chain recombines TRBV28 with TRBJ2-3; 11 bases agree with TRBD2. V trimming: 6 bases; J trimming: 0 bases; junction bases outside the gene matches: 8. The germline CDR1 and CDR2 sequences are MDHEN and SYDVKM. CDR3 length: 17 residues. The CDR3 spells CASRRGTSGPSTDTQYF. The CDR3 DNA reads TGTGCCAGCAGAAGGGGGACTAGCGGTCCGAGCACAGATACGCAGTATTTT.

The chain carries TRBV7-9 and TRBJ2-5; possibly TRBD2 for D (5 bases). The CDR3 runs 12 residues. V shed 6 bases and J shed 8 bases, with 13 bases lying between them. Germline V gives CDR1 SEHNR, CDR2 FQNEAQ (reference sequence). This CDR3 is CASSQGAGTQYF. The CDR3 DNA is TGTGCCAGCAGTCAAGGTGCGGGTACCCAGTACTTC.

V is TRBV20-1 and J is TRBJ2-7; TRBD1 is a possible D gene (6 bases). The length of the CDR3 is 14 residues. Germline CDR1 is DFQATT and CDR2 is SNEGSKA (reference sequence). Trimming took off 5 bases at V and 5 bases at J, with 19 bases between the two ends. The CDR3 DNA reads as TGCAGTGCTCCCCTACCCTTGACAGGCCACGAGCAGTACTTC. Its translation: CSAPLPLTGHEQYF.

The J gene is TRBJ2-7, the V gene TRBV29-1, with D unclear. Trimming took off 6 bases at V and 6 bases at J, with 12 bases between the two ends. The CDR3 totals 11 residues. Germline V gene sequence: CDR1 SQVTM, CDR2 ANQGSEA. CDR3 in DNA: TGCAGCGTCAGCGACCGCCGCGAGCAGTACTTC. It translates to CSVSDRREQYF.

This clonotype appeared many times. This sequence joins TRBV7-2 and TRBJ1-3, with a tentative D call TRBD1 (5 bases). CDR3 length: 15 amino acids. Trimming pared 5 bases from V and 3 bases from J, leaving 14 bases between. Germline lookup yields CDR1 SGHTA and CDR2 FQGNSA. Written as DNA, the CDR3 is TGTGCCAGCAGCCCTACCGGGGGAAGTGGAAACACCATATATTTT. Its protein is CASSPTGGSGNTIYF.

This clonotype was detected ten times or more. The chain links TRBV5-6 to TRBJ2-7, with D possibly being TRBD1 or TRBD2 (5 bases each). The V end was cut by 5 bases, the J end by 6 bases, with 9 bases between. There are 11 residues in the CDR3. In germline, CDR1 is SGHDT, CDR2 YYEEEE. In DNA, the CDR3 is TGTGCCAGCAGTGCTGGGGGCGAGCAGTACTTC. Protein: CASSAGGEQYF.

This clonotype was counted a few times. The CDR3 sequence: CASAPRDDYGYTF. As DNA, the CDR3 is TGTGCCAGCGCCCCCCGGGATGACTATGGCTACACCTTC. The chain recombines TRBV6-1 with TRBJ1-2, with D uncertain. Germline CDR1 and CDR2: MNHNS and SASEGT. The CDR3 is 13 residues long. The V and J ends lost 8 bases and 3 bases respectively, with 13 bases between them.

This clonotype was found many times. The gene calls are TRBV5-6 and TRBJ1-1, with D uncertain. This CDR3 has 13 amino acids. Germline CDR1 reads SGHDT; CDR2 reads YYEEEE. Between the trimmed V and J ends, which lost 1 base and 4 bases, there was a span of 8 bases. CDR3 protein: CASSLRWGTEAFF. The CDR3 nucleotides are TGTGCCAGCAGCTTGAGATGGGGCACTGAAGCTTTCTTT.

This clonotype showed up many times. J is TRBJ2-5 and V is TRBV5-1, with 11 bases aligning to TRBD2. Looked up from germline, CDR1 is SGHRS and CDR2 is YFSETQ. The junction had 4 bases not matched to a gene; V was cut back by 0 bases and J by 6 bases. The CDR3 is 15 residues long. CDR3 region: CASSLVAGGSKTQYF. For the CDR3, the DNA is TGCGCCAGCAGCTTGGTAGCGGGGGGGTCAAAGACCCAGTACTTC.

J is TRBJ1-4 and V is TRBV4-2, with D perhaps matching TRBD1 (6 bases). The CDR3 has 16 amino acids. Looked up from germline, CDR1 is LGHNA and CDR2 is YNFKEQ. V dropped 4 bases and J dropped 5 bases, with 17 bases sitting between them. CDR3 nucleotide sequence: TGTGCCAGCAGCCCTCCCCGAAGTCAGGGGAATGAAAAACTGTTTTTT. Its translation is CASSPPRSQGNEKLFF.